This TCR beta chain was captured in a study of T cell clones after liver transplantation. Study-level background: Liver transplant recipients had immunosuppression withdrawal attempted within 2 years. Pre-transplant mixed lymphocyte reactions yielded third-party-reactive TCRbeta sequences as comparators for graft-donor-reactive sequences.

This clone was recorded a few times. Its antigen is undetermined. Study-level points and caveats: Graft donor-reactive T cells may have migrated into the graft rather than being deleted.

Some clones are missing from TCRdb's copy, which holds only in-frame ones; the method was immunoSEQ multiplex PCR. The data show roughly 60,000 clones, with about 71% seen just once and about 2.8% held by the top ten. This specimen was CD4+ T cells from blood, taken at the approximately 16-month timepoint. The sequence was obtained from a human patient who received a liver transplant. Some of the T cells may derive from the graft donor.

The CDR3 loop is CASSPAQFSAGNTIYF. DNA of the CDR3: TGTGCCAGCTCACCCGCCCAATTCTCCGCTGGAAACACCATATATTTT. The gene calls are TRBV18 and TRBJ1-3; D is unresolved. Trimming took 3 bases from V and 2 from J, leaving 14 bases between them. Germline V gene sequence: CDR1 KGHSH, CDR2 LQKENI. The CDR3 runs 16 residues.